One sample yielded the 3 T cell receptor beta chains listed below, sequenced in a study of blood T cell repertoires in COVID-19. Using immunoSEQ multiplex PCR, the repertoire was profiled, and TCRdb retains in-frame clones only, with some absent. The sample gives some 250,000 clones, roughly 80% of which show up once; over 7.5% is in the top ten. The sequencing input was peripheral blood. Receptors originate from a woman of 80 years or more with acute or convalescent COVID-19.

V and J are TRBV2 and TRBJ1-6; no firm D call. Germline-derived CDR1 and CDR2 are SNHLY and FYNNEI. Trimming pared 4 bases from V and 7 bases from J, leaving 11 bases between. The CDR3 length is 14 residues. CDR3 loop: CASSVAEANSPLHF. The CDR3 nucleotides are TGTGCCAGCAGTGTAGCAGAGGCGAATTCACCCCTCCACTTT.

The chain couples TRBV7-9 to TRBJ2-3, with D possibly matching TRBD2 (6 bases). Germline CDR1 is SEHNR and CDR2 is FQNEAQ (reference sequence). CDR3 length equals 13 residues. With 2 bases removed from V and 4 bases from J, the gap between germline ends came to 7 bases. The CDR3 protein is CASSLSGADTQYF. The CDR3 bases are TGTGCCAGCAGCTTATCGGGGGCAGATACGCAGTATTTT.

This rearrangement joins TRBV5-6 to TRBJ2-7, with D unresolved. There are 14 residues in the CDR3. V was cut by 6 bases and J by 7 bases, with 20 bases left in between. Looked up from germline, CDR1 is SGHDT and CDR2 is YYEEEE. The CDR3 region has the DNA TGTGCCAGCACTACGCGGTTCGTGAGTTGGGAGCAGTACTTC. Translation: CASTTRFVSWEQYF.